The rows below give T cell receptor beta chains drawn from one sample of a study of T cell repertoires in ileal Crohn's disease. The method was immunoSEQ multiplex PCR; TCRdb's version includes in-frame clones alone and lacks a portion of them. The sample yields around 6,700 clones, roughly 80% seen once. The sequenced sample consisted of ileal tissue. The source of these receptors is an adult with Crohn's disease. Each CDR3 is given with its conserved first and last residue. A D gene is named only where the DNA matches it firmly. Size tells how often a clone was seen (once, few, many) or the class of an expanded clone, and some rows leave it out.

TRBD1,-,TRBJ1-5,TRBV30,TGTGCCTGGAGTCCCGGGACAGGGTTCCAGCCCCAGCATTTT,CAWSPGTGFQPQHF
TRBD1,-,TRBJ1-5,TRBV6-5,TGTGCCAGCAGTTACTCGTGGGACAGCTTTCAGCCCCAGCATTTT,CASSYSWDSFQPQHF
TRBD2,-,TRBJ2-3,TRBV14,TGTGCCAGCAGTCCCGCCCTAGCGGGAGCGAAGGCAGATACGCAGTATTTT,CASSPALAGAKADTQYF
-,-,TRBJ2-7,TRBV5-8,TGTGCCAGCAGCTGGGTGGCAGGGTACGAGCAGTACTTC,CASSWVAGYEQYF
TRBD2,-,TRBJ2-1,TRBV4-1,TGCGCCAGCAGCCAAGATATCGGGGCTAGCGGGCTTTTTGAGCAGTTCTTC,CASSQDIGASGLFEQFF
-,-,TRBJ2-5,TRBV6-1,TGTGCCAGCAGTGAAGATTTTCGGGGAGAGACCCAGTACTTC,CASSEDFRGETQYF
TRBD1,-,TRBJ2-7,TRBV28,TGTGCCAGCACTCCCCCCGGACAGGGTACCTACGAGCAGTACTTC,CASTPPGQGTYEQYF
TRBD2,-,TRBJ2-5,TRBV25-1,TGTGCCAGCAGTGAAGATAGGGACTACATAGGAGAGACCCAGTACTTC,CASSEDRDYIGETQYF
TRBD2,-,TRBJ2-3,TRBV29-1,TGCAGCGTATCCGGACTAGCGGGAGGGAGAGATACGCAGTATTTT,CSVSGLAGGRDTQYF
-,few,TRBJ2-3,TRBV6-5,TGTGCCAGCAGTTATTCGGTTGGGGCATCCCATACGCAGTATTTT,CASSYSVGASHTQYF
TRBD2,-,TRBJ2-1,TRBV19,TGTGCCAGTAGTGTAGGACTAGCGGGAGGCAATGAGCAGTTCTTC,CASSVGLAGGNEQFF
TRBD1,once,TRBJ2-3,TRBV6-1,TGTGCCAGCAGAACAGGGGGTTCGGGGACAGATACGCAGTATTTT,CASRTGGSGTDTQYF
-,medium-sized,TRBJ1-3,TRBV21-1,TGTGCCAGCAGCAAAGTAAGATTCGAACAGCGGTTGGATTTT,CASSKVRFEQRLDF
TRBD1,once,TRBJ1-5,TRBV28,TGTGCCAGCAGTCGGACAGGGAATGGAAAGCCCCAGCATTTT,CASSRTGNGKPQHF
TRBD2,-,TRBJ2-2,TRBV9,TGTGCCAGCAGCGAGGGACCCGCGGGAGCCGGGGAGCTGTTTTTT,CASSEGPAGAGELFF
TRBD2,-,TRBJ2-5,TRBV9,TGTGCCAGCAGCGTTTTGCGGGAGATTTTCCAAGAGACCCAGTACTTC,CASSVLREIFQETQYF
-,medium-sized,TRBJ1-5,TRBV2,TGTGCCAGCACAGTCTCCGGGTTTTCCAATCAGCCCCAGCATTTT,CASTVSGFSNQPQHF
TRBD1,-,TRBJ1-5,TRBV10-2,TGCGCCAGCAGCGACCGGGACAGGGGAAATCAGCCCCAGCATTTT,CASSDRDRGNQPQHF
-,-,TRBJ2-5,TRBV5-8,TGTGCCAGCAGCTTGCAGGATGAGACCCAGTACTTC,CASSLQDETQYF
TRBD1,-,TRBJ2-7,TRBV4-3,TGCGCCAGCAGCCCCGGACAGGGGTCCTACGAGCAGTACTTC,CASSPGQGSYEQYF
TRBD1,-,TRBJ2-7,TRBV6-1,TGTGCCAGCAGGGACAGGGGGCTGTGGGAGCAGTACTTC,CASRDRGLWEQYF
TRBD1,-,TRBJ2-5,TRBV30,TGTGCCTGGAGTACTCGGGACAGGGGAACGGACTTC,CAWSTRDRGTDF
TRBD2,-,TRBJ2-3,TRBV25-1,TGTGCCAGCAGTGAACCACTAGCGGGAGTCACAGATACGCAGTATTTT,CASSEPLAGVTDTQYF
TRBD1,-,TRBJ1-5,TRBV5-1,TGCGCCAGCAGCCTACGGGACAGAACTCAGCCCCAGCATTTT,CASSLRDRTQPQHF
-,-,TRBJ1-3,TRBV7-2,TGTGCCAGCAGCTTCCCTAGTAAGGGAAACACCATATATTTT,CASSFPSKGNTIYF
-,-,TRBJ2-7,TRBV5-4,TGTGCCAGCAGCTTGGGTAGCAGCAGCCTCTACGAGCAGTACTTC,CASSLGSSSLYEQYF
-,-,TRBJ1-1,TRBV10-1,TGCGCCAGCAGTGAGACAGGAAAGGGAACTGAAGCTTTCTTT,CASSETGKGTEAFF
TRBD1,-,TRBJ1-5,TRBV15,TGTGCCACCAGCAGCGGCGAGACAGGGCCTAATCAGCCCCAGCATTTT,CATSSGETGPNQPQHF
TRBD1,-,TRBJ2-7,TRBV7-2,TGTGCCAGTGGCAGGGGGCGGTACGAGCAGTACTTC,CASGRGRYEQYF
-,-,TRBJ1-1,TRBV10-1,TGCGCCAGCAGTTACCTACCGAACACTGAAGCTTTCTTT,CASSYLPNTEAFF
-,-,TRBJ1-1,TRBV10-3,TGTGCCATCAGTGGGGGCGGTGAAGCTTTCTTT,CAISGGGEAFF
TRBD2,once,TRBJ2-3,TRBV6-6,TGTGCCAGCAGCCGATTACTAGCGGGAGGGGCAGATACGCAGTATTTT,CASSRLLAGGADTQYF
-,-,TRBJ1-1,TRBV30,TGTGCCTGGAGTAAAGCCCCAAGGACGGCGGGAATGAACACTGAAGCTTTCTTT,CAWSKAPRTAGMNTEAFF
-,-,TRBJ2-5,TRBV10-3,TGTGCCATCAGTGAGTCGATACGTGAAGACTACCGTGCTCAAGAGACCCAGTACTTC,CAISESIREDYRAQETQYF
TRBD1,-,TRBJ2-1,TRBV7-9,TGTGCCAGCAGCTTGGGACAGGGTTTGAATGAGCAGTTCTTC,CASSLGQGLNEQFF
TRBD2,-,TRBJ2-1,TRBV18,TGTGCCAGCTCGGGACTAGCGGGAATCGATGAGCAGTTCTTC,CASSGLAGIDEQFF
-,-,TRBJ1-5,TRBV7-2,TGTGCCAGCAGCCCTGGTTCGGTATACGATCAGCCCCAGCATTTT,CASSPGSVYDQPQHF